This entry lists 6 T cell receptor beta chains sequenced from one sample in a study of technical replicates of blood from several donors. The protocol was immunoSEQ multiplex PCR, while the TCRdb copy is restricted to in-frame clones and leaves out a portion. The table has around 84,000 clones, around 97% seen once. The sequenced sample consisted of T cells isolated from PBMCs. The receptors shown here come from a human donor in good health.

V and J are TRBV28 and TRBJ2-1; 11 bases line up with TRBD2. This CDR3 has 15 residues. Trimming removed 2 bases from V and 4 bases from J; junction bases left unmatched: 1. Per germline, CDR1 MDHEN and CDR2 SYDVKM. This chain's CDR3 is CASSLRLAGYNEQFF. The CDR3 region has the DNA TGTGCCAGCAGTTTACGACTAGCGGGGTACAATGAGCAGTTCTTC.

The rearrangement uses TRBV6-1 and TRBJ1-5, with D unclear. The germline V gene has CDR1 MNHNS and CDR2 SASEGT. Trimming pared 2 bases from V and 0 bases from J, leaving 14 bases between. The CDR3 runs to 17 residues. This CDR3 is CASSESWEDYSNQPQHF. CDR3 nucleotides: TGTGCCAGCAGTGAATCATGGGAGGACTATAGCAATCAGCCCCAGCATTTT.

The gene calls are TRBV2 and TRBJ1-2; 7 bases are shared with TRBD1. This CDR3 is 14 amino acids long. Germline V CDR1 and CDR2: SNHLY, FYNNEI. With 6 bases clipped from V and 8 bases from J, the junction kept 12 bases outside the gene matches. The CDR3 DNA reads as TGTGCCAGCAGCGCCGAGCGGACAGGTCAAGGCTACACCTTC. Translated, it gives CASSAERTGQGYTF.

The chain couples TRBV5-1 to TRBJ1-6; 7 positions agree with TRBD1. V trimming: 5 bases; J trimming: 10 bases; junction bases outside the gene matches: 12. CDR1 and CDR2 (germline): SGHRS, YFSETQ. CDR3 length: 15 amino acids. CDR3 DNA: TGCGCCAGCAGATGGCGACCAGCAGGGGGATCACCCCTCCACTTT. Translated, it gives CASRWRPAGGSPLHF.

The chain carries TRBV5-5 and TRBJ1-2; possibly TRBD1 for D (5 bases). Germline V gene sequence: CDR1 SGHKS, CDR2 YYEKEE (reference sequence). The CDR3 covers 17 residues. The V and J ends lost 3 bases and 5 bases respectively, with 23 bases between them. The CDR3 region is CASSSRFDSIELYGYTF. The CDR3, as DNA: TGTGCCAGCAGCTCCAGATTTGACAGCATAGAACTTTATGGCTACACCTTC.

This chain uses TRBV7-7 with TRBJ2-1; 7 positions agree with TRBD1. Germline CDR1 is SSHAT and CDR2 is FNYEAQ (reference sequence). CDR3 length equals 14 residues. V lost 5 bases to trimming and J lost 6 bases; unmatched junction nucleotides: 7. The CDR3 DNA reads TGTGCCAGCAGCCCGTTCGGACAGGCCAATGAGCAGTTCTTC. It is translated as CASSPFGQANEQFF. The variable domain in full, with the rest retrieved from reference TRBV7-7 and TRBJ2-1, is GAGVSQSPRYKVTKRGQDVTLRCDPISSHATLYWYQQALGQGPEFLTYFNYEAQPDKSGLPSDRFSAERPEGSISTLTIQRTEQRDSAMYRCASSPFGQANEQFFGPGTRLTVL.